This T cell receptor beta chain was sequenced during a study of early T cells in non-severe SARS-CoV-2 infection. The wider study: The chains were unpaired, and the sequenced material was bulk RNA from unsorted whole blood. Study findings and constraints: Anti-spike CD8 responses were favored by VDJdb matching, which missed private and CD4 specificities.

The germline gives CDR1 SGDLS, CDR2 YYNGEE. This CDR3 is built from 15 residues. J was trimmed by 3 bases and V by 4 bases; bases with no gene match: 10. Unique molecular identifier tags were affixed to discrete cDNA molecules. TCRdb recomputed calls from the 5' RACE reads with MiXCR, one row per CDR3 protein. The sample consists of 65,000 to 95,000 distinct CDR3 sequences, about a sixth of them appearing once. Points on this clonotype: Its matching antigen is unknown.

J is TRBJ2-7 and V is TRBV9, with 7 positions matching TRBD2. Source material: whole blood. This clonotype originated in an adult who was a healthcare worker with PCR-confirmed SARS-CoV-2 infection or an uninfected control (not recorded which). The CDR3 coding sequence is TGTGCCAGCAGCCCCCCGGGTGGGGGGGTCTACGAGCAGTACTTC. This translates into CASSPPGGGVYEQYF. The entire variable domain, with the rest obtained from reference TRBV9 and TRBJ2-7, is as follows: DSGVTQTPKHLITATGQRVTLRCSPRSGDLSVYWYQQSLDQGLQFLIQYYNGEERAKGNILERFSAQQFPDLHSELNLSSLELGDSALYFCASSPPGGGVYEQYFGPGTRLTVT.